The 27 T cell receptor beta chains below were found in one sample sequenced in a study of control samples from healthy donors and cancer patients. TCRdb keeps only in-frame clones here, not all; method: immunoSEQ multiplex PCR. The table shows 350,000 to 450,000 clones, with around 90% occurring only once. The sample consisted of PBMCs. The receptor source for this set is a middle-aged man with head and neck cancer.

The chain joins TRBV29-1 to TRBJ2-1; D is undetermined. Trimming stripped 3 bases from V and 7 bases from J, with 19 bases between. The CDR3 covers 15 residues. The V gene's germline CDR1 is SQVTM and CDR2 ANQGSEA. In DNA, the CDR3 is TGCAGCGTTGAGAAGCAAGGCTTCGGAAGGAATGAGCAGTTCTTC. This codes for CSVEKQGFGRNEQFF.

The chain combines TRBV5-8 with TRBJ2-3; 11 nucleotides align to TRBD1. Germline CDR1 and CDR2: SGHTS and YDEGEE. Losses at the gene ends were 3 bases for V and 1 base for J; bases not matched to a gene: 4. CDR3 length equals 16 residues. CDR3 DNA: TGTGCCAGCAGCTCCGGGACAGGGGGACGCACAGATACGCAGTATTTT. Encoded protein: CASSSGTGGRTDTQYF. Supplemented by reference TRBV5-8 and TRBJ2-3, the full variable domain reads EAGVTQSPTHLIKTRGQQATLRCSPISGHTSVYWYQQALGLGLQFLLWYDEGEERNRGNFPPRFSGRQFPNYSSELNVNALELEDSALYLCASSSGTGGRTDTQYFGPGTRLTVL.

This rearrangement joins TRBV12-3 or TRBV12-4 to TRBJ2-3; D remains ambiguous. The V end lost 6 bases, the J end lost 1 base, and 8 bases lay between the germline ends. The CDR3 length is 13 residues. Here the CDR3 reads CASSVTGTDTQYF. The CDR3 bases are TGTGCCAGCAGCGTAACCGGCACAGATACGCAGTATTTT.

The chain is built from TRBV5-4 and TRBJ1-2, with D perhaps TRBD1 (6 bases). The CDR3 is made up of 16 amino acids. V was pared by 1 base and J by 2 bases, with 15 bases between. Germline V gene data show CDR1 as SGHNT and CDR2 as YYREEE (reference sequence). CDR3 loop: CASSLPGVEINYGYTF. For the CDR3, the DNA is TGTGCCAGCAGCTTGCCAGGGGTCGAAATCAACTATGGCTACACCTTC.

The rearrangement joins TRBV2 to TRBJ1-2; 8 bases agree with TRBD1. The J segment lost 2 bases and the V segment lost 5 bases, leaving 7 bases of the junction unmatched. The CDR3 has 15 residues. Looked up from germline, CDR1 is SNHLY and CDR2 is FYNNEI. The CDR3 protein is CASSFVGTGNYGYTF. The CDR3 nucleotides read TGTGCCAGCAGTTTCGTCGGGACAGGAAACTATGGCTACACCTTC.

V usage is TRBV11-2 and J usage is TRBJ2-7; no definite D call. The CDR3 length is 13 residues. Germline V CDR1 and CDR2: SGHAT, FQNNGV. V was shortened by 5 bases and J by 5 bases, with 13 bases between the two germline ends. CDR3 region: CASSPKVVDEQYF. Here the CDR3 DNA reads TGTGCCAGCAGCCCCAAGGTTGTCGACGAGCAGTACTTC.

In this sample, this clone turned up once. The chain links TRBV6-4 to TRBJ2-2; 10 positions match TRBD2. The length of the CDR3 is 15 residues. Germline loops: CDR1 MRHNA, CDR2 SNTAGT. V lost 4 bases, J lost 6 bases, and 5 bases stayed unmatched. In DNA, the CDR3 is TGTGCCAGCAGTGTTACTAGCGGGACCTCCGGGGAGCTGTTTTTT. Protein: CASSVTSGTSGELFF.

The chain combines TRBV7-9 with TRBJ2-5, with D perhaps TRBD2 (6 bases). Germline V CDR1 and CDR2: SEHNR, FQNEAQ (reference sequence). The CDR3 spans 16 residues. Between the trimmed V and J ends, which lost 2 bases and 5 bases, there was a span of 18 bases. The CDR3 DNA reads TGTGCCAGCAGCTTAAGGCAGAATAGCGGAGGGGAGACCCAGTACTTC. Encoded protein: CASSLRQNSGGETQYF.

The genes are TRBV28 and TRBJ1-3; D not resolved. The CDR3 length is 13 residues. Germline CDR1 and CDR2: MDHEN and SYDVKM. Trimming shortened V by 8 bases and J by 4 bases, and 12 bases separated the two germline ends. The CDR3: CASRRTEGNTIYF. The CDR3 region has the DNA TGTGCCAGCCGCAGGACCGAGGGAAACACCATATATTTT.

CDR3 nucleotides: TGTGCCACCAGCCCTAGCGGGAGCTCCTACAATGAGCAGTTCTTC. As protein: CATSPSGSSYNEQFF. The chain joins TRBV24-1 to TRBJ2-1; the match to TRBD2 covers 10 bases. Germline CDR1 KGHDR, CDR2 SFDVKD. This CDR3 has 15 amino acids. Germline trimming cut 7 bases from V and 0 bases from J; bases unmatched to any gene: 2.

This chain uses TRBV23-1 with TRBJ2-7, with D tentatively TRBD1 (6 bases). Being an ORF, TRBV23-1 has a function that is uncertain. V lost 0 bases and J lost 4, with 13 bases in between. The CDR3 sequence is 15 residues long. CDR3 coding DNA: TGCGCCAGCAGTCAATCCCACAGGGTAAGTTACGAGCAGTACTTC. Encoded protein: CASSQSHRVSYEQYF.

This sequence joins TRBV15 and TRBJ1-5; D is uncertain. The CDR3 is 14 amino acids. With 1 base removed from V and 4 bases from J, the gap between germline ends came to 8 bases. CDR1 LNHNV and CDR2 YYDKDF come from the germline V gene (reference sequence). The CDR3 DNA reads as TGTGCCACCAGCAGAGGACTCGTTAATCAGCCCCAGCATTTT. This codes for CATSRGLVNQPQHF. The full variable domain, with the rest looked up from reference TRBV15 and TRBJ1-5, is DAMVIQNPRYQVTQFGKPVTLSCSQTLNHNVMYWYQQKSSQAPKLLFHYYDKDFNNEADTPDNFQSRRPNTSFCFLDIRSPGLGDTAMYLCATSRGLVNQPQHFGDGTRLSIL.

The V call is TRBV4-2, the J call TRBJ2-7; the match to TRBD1 covers 7 bases. With 4 bases clipped from V and 3 bases from J, the junction kept 12 bases outside the gene matches. Germline assignment: CDR1 LGHNA and CDR2 YNFKEQ. The CDR3 loop spans 16 amino acids. The CDR3: CASSPSSGTVGYEQYF. In DNA form, the CDR3 reads TGTGCCAGCAGCCCCTCCTCCGGGACAGTCGGCTACGAGCAGTACTTC.

The CDR3 loop is CASSEELAGANEQFF. The CDR3, as DNA: TGTGCCAGCAGTGAAGAACTAGCGGGGGCCAATGAGCAGTTCTTC. J is TRBJ2-1 and V is TRBV2; 11 nucleotides match TRBD2. The CDR3 consists of 15 residues. Germline CDR1 and CDR2: SNHLY and FYNNEI. Trimming removed 1 base from V and 6 bases from J; junction bases left unmatched: 2.

The V and J genes are TRBV2 and TRBJ2-1, with 14 positions matching TRBD2. The length of the CDR3 is 16 residues. Losses at the gene ends were 6 bases for V and 8 bases for J; bases not matched to a gene: 9. Germline values: CDR1 SNHLY, CDR2 FYNNEI. CDR3 coding DNA: TGTGCCAGCAGATTGGGACTAGCGGGAGTTTTTTATGAGCAGTTCTTC. Translated, it gives CASRLGLAGVFYEQFF.

The chain uses TRBV2 and TRBJ1-1; D is uncertain. This CDR3 has 12 amino acids. The V end lost 7 bases, the J end lost 1 base, and 7 bases lay between the germline ends. The germline V gene encodes CDR1 SNHLY and CDR2 FYNNEI. CDR3 DNA: TGTGCCAGCATGGCGGAGAACACTGAAGCTTTCTTT. It encodes CASMAENTEAFF.

The chain employs TRBV3-1 (or the pseudogene TRBV3-2) and TRBJ2-5; D is ambiguous. The CDR3 has 10 amino acids. V was cut by 0 bases and J by 7 bases, with 0 bases left in between. Germline V gene sequence: CDR1 LGHDT, CDR2 YNNKEL (reference sequence). CDR3 in amino acids: CASSQETQYF. As DNA, the CDR3 is TGTGCCAGCAGCCAAGAGACCCAGTACTTC.

J is TRBJ1-5 and V is TRBV6-5; no clear D. Germline V gene lookup returns CDR1 MNHEY and CDR2 SVGAGI. CDR3 length equals 12 residues. V was trimmed by 9 bases and J by 9 bases, leaving 15 bases between them. The CDR3 coding sequence is TGTGCCAGTGGCCCCCGAACGGGGCCCCAGCATTTT. The encoded protein is CASGPRTGPQHF.

The rearrangement uses TRBV6-5 and TRBJ1-1, with D perhaps TRBD1 (5 bases). The CDR3 contains 13 residues. The V end lost 5 bases, the J end lost 5 bases, and 12 bases lay between the germline ends. Per germline, CDR1 MNHEY and CDR2 SVGAGI. The CDR3 loop reads CASSTQGKTEAFF. For the CDR3, the DNA is TGTGCCAGCAGTACCCAGGGAAAAACTGAAGCTTTCTTT.

The chain recombines TRBV7-6 with TRBJ1-1, with a tentative D call TRBD1 (6 bases). Trimming left V 0 bases short and J 6 bases short, with 8 bases between. The CDR3 totals 13 residues. CDR1 and CDR2 (germline): SGHVS, FNYEAQ. The CDR3 is CASSLASGAEAFF. In DNA form, the CDR3 reads TGTGCCAGCAGCTTAGCATCAGGGGCTGAAGCTTTCTTT.

Here the CDR3 reads CASSFTGTWQFF. CDR3 DNA: TGTGCCAGCAGCTTCACAGGGACCTGGCAGTTCTTC. This chain links TRBV11-2 with TRBJ2-1; tentatively, D is TRBD1 (6 bases). The ends were cut back, 3 bases at V and 12 bases at J, with 12 bases in the middle. The length of the CDR3 is 12 residues. Germline assignment: CDR1 SGHAT and CDR2 FQNNGV.

V is TRBV11-2 and J is TRBJ2-1; TRBD2 is a possible D gene (6 bases). From germline, CDR1 is SGHAT and CDR2 FQNNGV. The CDR3 is 15 residues long. The V end was cut by 5 bases, the J end by 4 bases, with 15 bases between. This CDR3 reads CASSPIAGRYNEQFF. CDR3 DNA: TGTGCCAGCAGCCCCATAGCAGGGAGGTACAATGAGCAGTTCTTC. Full variable domain (rest looked up from reference TRBV11-2 and TRBJ2-1): EAGVAQSPRYKIIEKRQSVAFWCNPISGHATLYWYQQILGQGPKLLIQFQNNGVVDDSQLPKDRFSAERLKGVDSTLKIQPAKLEDSAVYLCASSPIAGRYNEQFFGPGTRLTVL.

The gene calls are TRBV15 and TRBJ2-3; 7 bases fit TRBD2. V was pared by 1 base and J by 4 bases, with 5 bases of the junction left unmatched. The CDR3 consists of 15 residues. Germline lookup yields CDR1 LNHNV and CDR2 YYDKDF (reference sequence). CDR3 DNA: TGTGCCACCAGCAGAGGCCGGACTAGTTCAGATACGCAGTATTTT. Protein: CATSRGRTSSDTQYF.

The gene calls are TRBV5-1 and TRBJ1-1, with TRBD1 matching over 10 bases. The CDR3 sequence is 14 residues long. V gave up 4 bases and J gave up 5 bases; unmatched junction bases: 5. Per the germline V gene, CDR1 is SGHRS and CDR2 is YFSETQ. The CDR3 nucleotides are TGCGCCAGCAGCACTGGGACAGGGGAGACTGAAGCTTTCTTT. As protein: CASSTGTGETEAFF.

This clone showed up just once. CDR3 region: CASSLGESGGYTF. CDR3 nucleotide sequence: TGTGCCAGCAGCTTGGGGGAATCGGGTGGCTACACCTTC. J is TRBJ1-2 and V is TRBV11-2, with D possibly matching TRBD1 (5 bases). CDR3 size: 13 residues. Trimming left V 3 bases short and J 7 bases short, with 12 bases between. CDR1 is SGHAT and CDR2 is FQNNGV in the germline V gene.

CDR3: CASSLGQMNTEAFF. The DNA of the CDR3 is TGTGCCAGCAGCTTGGGGCAGATGAACACTGAAGCTTTCTTT. The rearrangement joins TRBV5-5 to TRBJ1-1; D unresolved. V lost 0 bases and J lost 0, with 6 bases in between. The length of the CDR3 is 14 residues. Per the germline V gene, CDR1 is SGHKS and CDR2 is YYEKEE (reference sequence).

The chain couples TRBV14 to TRBJ2-3; 10 nucleotides align to TRBD2. CDR3 size: 20 residues. Germline values: CDR1 SGHDN, CDR2 FVKESK. The trim removed 4 bases at V and 1 base at J, leaving 17 bases unmatched. In nucleotides, the CDR3 is TGTGCCAGCAGCCTTCGGACTAGCGGCTTAGGGATCCCTGGCACAGATACGCAGTATTTT. Translating gives CASSLRTSGLGIPGTDTQYF.